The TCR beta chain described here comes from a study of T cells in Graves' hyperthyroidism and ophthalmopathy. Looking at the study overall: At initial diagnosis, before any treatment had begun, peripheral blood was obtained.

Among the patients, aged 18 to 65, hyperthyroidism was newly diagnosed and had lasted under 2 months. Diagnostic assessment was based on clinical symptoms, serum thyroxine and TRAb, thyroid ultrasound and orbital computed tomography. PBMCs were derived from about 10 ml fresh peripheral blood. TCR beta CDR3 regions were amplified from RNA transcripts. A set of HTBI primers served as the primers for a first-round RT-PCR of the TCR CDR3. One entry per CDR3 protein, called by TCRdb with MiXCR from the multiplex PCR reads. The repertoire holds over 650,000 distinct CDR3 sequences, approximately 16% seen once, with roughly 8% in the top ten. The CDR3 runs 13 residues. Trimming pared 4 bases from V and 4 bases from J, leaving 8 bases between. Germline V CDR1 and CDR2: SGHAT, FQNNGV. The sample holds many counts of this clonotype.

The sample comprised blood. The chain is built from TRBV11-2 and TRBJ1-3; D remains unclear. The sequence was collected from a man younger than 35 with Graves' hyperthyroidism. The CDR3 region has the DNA TGTGCCAGCAGCTCGGGCCCCGGAAACACCATATATTTT. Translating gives CASSSGPGNTIYF.